These 7 T cell receptor beta chains share one sample of origin, sequenced in a study of Ad26.COV2.S vaccination and SARS-CoV-2 variants. Treatment in this sample: about 20 received Ad26.COV2.S at low or high dose, single or two shots; roughly 5 received placebo; per-sample allocation not given. Sampling took place 63 days after the first vaccine or placebo injection. Profiling relied on immunoSEQ multiplex PCR, and the TCRdb table lists in-frame clones only, not all of them. Altogether roughly 400,000 clones are present, about 90% being singletons, with the ten largest covering less than 2%. This specimen consisted of peripheral blood, obtained in a trial of Ad26.COV2.S vaccine versus placebo. Source of these receptors: a person aged 18-60 years who received the Ad26.COV2.S COVID-19 vaccine or a placebo.

J is TRBJ2-5 and V is TRBV5-4; D ambiguous. The CDR3 contains 12 residues. The V and J ends lost 4 bases and 5 bases respectively, with 9 bases between them. Germline CDR1 SGHNT, CDR2 YYREEE (reference sequence). As DNA, the CDR3 is TGTGCCAGCAGCCCAGGATGGGAGACCCAGTACTTC. As protein: CASSPGWETQYF.

The chain is built from TRBV9 and TRBJ2-2; 13 positions agree with TRBD2. Germline V CDR1 and CDR2: SGDLS, YYNGEE. This CDR3 has 16 amino acids. V trimming: 4 bases; J trimming: 3 bases; junction bases outside the gene matches: 3. CDR3 bases: TGTGCCAGCAGCAACGGACTAGCGGGGGACACCGGGGAGCTGTTTTTT. This translates into CASSNGLAGDTGELFF.

This chain joins TRBV7-6 and TRBJ2-2; no reliable D call. The CDR3 sequence is 12 residues long. Trimming stripped 3 bases from V and 9 bases from J, with 8 bases between. Germline lookup yields CDR1 SGHVS and CDR2 FNYEAQ. CDR3 sequence: CASSLDVRELFF. CDR3 sequence (DNA): TGTGCCAGCAGCTTGGACGTCCGGGAGCTGTTTTTT.

The chain joins TRBV7-2 to TRBJ2-3; TRBD2 agrees at 15 bases. Trimming cost V 5 bases and J 3 bases; bases outside gene matches: 3. This CDR3 has 16 amino acids. Per the germline V gene, CDR1 is SGHTA and CDR2 is FQGNSA. CDR3 region: CASSTGTSGGTDTQYF. CDR3 DNA sequence: TGTGCCAGCAGCACCGGGACTAGCGGGGGGACAGATACGCAGTATTTT.

The chain carries TRBV9 and TRBJ2-3; D is perhaps TRBD1 (6 bases). In germline, CDR1 is SGDLS, CDR2 YYNGEE. V shed 4 bases and J shed 2 bases, with 23 bases lying between them. This CDR3 spans 18 amino acids. CDR3 residues: CASSRRRTVPPNTDTQYF. The DNA for the CDR3 is TGTGCCAGCAGCCGTAGGCGGACAGTCCCACCGAACACAGATACGCAGTATTTT.

V usage is TRBV7-8 and J usage is TRBJ2-3; D possibly corresponds to TRBD2 (6 bases). V shed 0 bases and J shed 1 base, with 11 bases lying between them. The CDR3 runs 16 residues. The germline V gene encodes CDR1 SGHVS and CDR2 FQNEAQ. CDR3 amino acids: CASSLAVGTGTDTQYF. The CDR3 DNA is TGTGCCAGCAGCTTAGCGGTGGGGACTGGCACAGATACGCAGTATTTT. Full variable domain (rest looked up from reference TRBV7-8 and TRBJ2-3): GAGVSQSPRYKVAKRGQDVALRCDPISGHVSLFWYQQALGQGPEFLTYFQNEAQLDKSGLPSDRFFAERPEGSVSTLKIQRTQQEDSAVYLCASSLAVGTGTDTQYFGPGTRLTVL.

CDR3 sequence (DNA): TGCGCCAGCAGCTTCACCTACGAGCAGTACTTC. It is translated as CASSFTYEQYF. The chain uses TRBV5-1 and TRBJ2-7; unclear D gene. CDR1 and CDR2 from the germline V gene are SGHRS and YFSETQ. There are 11 residues in the CDR3. Trimming took 2 bases from V and 2 from J, leaving 2 bases between them.